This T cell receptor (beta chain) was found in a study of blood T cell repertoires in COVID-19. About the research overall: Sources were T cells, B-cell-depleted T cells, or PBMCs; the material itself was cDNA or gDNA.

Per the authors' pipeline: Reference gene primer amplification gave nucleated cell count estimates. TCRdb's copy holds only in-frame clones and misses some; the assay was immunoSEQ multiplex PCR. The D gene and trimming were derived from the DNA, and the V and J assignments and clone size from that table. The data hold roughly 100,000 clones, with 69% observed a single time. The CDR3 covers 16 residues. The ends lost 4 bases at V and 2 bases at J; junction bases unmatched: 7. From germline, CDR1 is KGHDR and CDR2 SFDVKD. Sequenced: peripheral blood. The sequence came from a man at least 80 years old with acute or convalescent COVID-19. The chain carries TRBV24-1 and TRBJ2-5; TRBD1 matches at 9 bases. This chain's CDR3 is CATSDPGQGRQETQYF. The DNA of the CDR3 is TGTGCCACCAGTGACCCTGGACAGGGGAGACAAGAGACCCAGTACTTC.